The 4 T cell receptor beta chains below come from one sample, sequenced in a study of PD-L1 blockade in urothelial cancer. TCRdb's copy holds only in-frame clones and misses some; the assay was immunoSEQ multiplex PCR. The repertoire holds more than 40,000 clones, approximately 86% seen once, with under 20% in the top ten. The source was PBMCs, collected around atezolizumab (anti-PD-L1) treatment. Receptors were obtained from a man in his 60s with urothelial cancer.

The chain is built from TRBV5-1 and TRBJ2-3; no clear D gene. Trimming cost V 6 bases and J 0 bases, with 5 bases left between them. This CDR3 is 12 amino acids long. Germline V gives CDR1 SGHRS, CDR2 YFSETQ. CDR3 DNA sequence: TGCGCCAGCACCGCGAGCACAGATACGCAGTATTTT. Its protein product is CASTASTDTQYF.

This chain uses TRBV6-1 with TRBJ1-2; D possibly corresponds to TRBD1 (6 bases). The germline V gene has CDR1 MNHNS and CDR2 SASEGT. The CDR3 loop spans 15 amino acids. V was shortened by 6 bases and J by 6 bases, with 20 bases between the two germline ends. The CDR3 sequence is CASRERGGLSDGYTF. The DNA for the CDR3 is TGTGCCAGCAGGGAAAGGGGGGGCCTGTCGGATGGCTACACCTTC.

The chain employs TRBV6-5 and TRBJ1-2, with D hard to call. Germline V gene sequence: CDR1 MNHEY, CDR2 SVGAGI. The CDR3 has 15 amino acids. V was pared by 4 bases and J by 3 bases, with 15 bases between. CDR3 bases: TGTGCCAGCAGTTCCCCCCGGAGGGCTGACTATGGCTACACCTTC. This translates into CASSSPRRADYGYTF.

The rearrangement joins TRBV6-1 to TRBJ2-2; TRBD1 is a possible D gene (6 bases). Germline V lookup: CDR1 MNHNS, CDR2 SASEGT. V was trimmed by 11 bases and J by 5 bases, leaving 18 bases between them. This CDR3 contains 14 residues. The CDR3 protein is CASLTGSGTGELFF. The CDR3 coding sequence is TGTGCCTCCTTAACAGGGAGTGGGACCGGGGAGCTGTTTTTT.